This entry lists 5 T cell receptor beta chains sequenced from one sample in a study of human T cells and chemical hapten exposure. MiXCR was run by TCRdb on the RACE reads, yielding one entry per CDR3 protein. Among some 79,000 distinct CDR3 sequences, 8% to 13% were seen once, and the ten largest hold 4.5% to 5%. Time point specified: patch test 2, 6 weeks after DPC sensitization. Specified treatment: therapeutic diphenylcyclopropenone sensitization with weekly scalp DPC. Sequencing used whole blood, obtained in connection with sensitization to the hapten diphenylcyclopropenone (DPC). The receptors shown here come from a woman in her forties or fifties with alopecia areata. Some clones in this sample may be carry-over from other donors' samples.

A few counts support this clonotype. The V call is TRBV6-5, the J call TRBJ2-3; a possible D gene is TRBD2 (6 bases). Per the germline V gene, CDR1 is MNHEY and CDR2 is SVGAGI. With 7 bases removed from V and 0 bases from J, the gap between germline ends came to 8 bases. This CDR3 region has 13 residues. Written as DNA, the CDR3 is TGTGCCAGCATCGGGGGTAGCACAGATACGCAGTATTTT. Protein product: CASIGGSTDTQYF.

This rearrangement joins TRBV11-2 to TRBJ2-1, with TRBD2 matching 12 bases. CDR3 length: 14 residues. With V trimmed by 4 bases and J by 8 bases, 3 bases remained unmatched. From germline, CDR1 is SGHAT and CDR2 FQNNGV. The CDR3 coding sequence is TGTGCCAGCAGCTCACGACTAGCGGGAGATGAGCAGTTCTTC. It yields the protein CASSSRLAGDEQFF.

The V call is TRBV2, the J call TRBJ1-2; D possibly corresponds to TRBD1 (6 bases). The CDR3 totals 15 residues. Trimming left V 5 bases short and J 1 base short, with 14 bases between. CDR1 and CDR2 (germline): SNHLY, FYNNEI. Written as DNA, the CDR3 is TGTGCCAGCAGTCAGAAACAGGGATATAACTATGGCTACACCTTC. Amino acids: CASSQKQGYNYGYTF.

The genes are TRBV4-3 and TRBJ2-5, with D possibly being TRBD1 or TRBD2 (5 bases each). The V gene lost 4 bases and the J gene lost 2 bases, with 11 bases spanning the gap. This CDR3 region has 14 residues. Germline assignment: CDR1 LGHNA and CDR2 YSLEER. CDR3 sequence reads: CASSRWDGQETQYF. CDR3 DNA sequence: TGCGCCAGCAGCCGCTGGGACGGACAAGAGACCCAGTACTTC.

At least ten counts were recorded for this clonotype. The chain uses TRBV25-1 and TRBJ1-1; the D gene is possibly TRBD1 (5 bases). CDR1 MGHDK and CDR2 SYGVNS come from the germline V gene. V gave up 6 bases and J gave up 5 bases, with 7 bases separating them. This CDR3 spans 11 amino acids. CDR3 in amino acids: CASRGTTEAFF. The CDR3 coding sequence is TGTGCCAGCAGAGGGACGACTGAAGCTTTCTTT.